This TCR beta chain appears in the sequencing data of a study of CD8+CD57+ T cells in acquired aplastic anemia. This clonotype was observed a few times. The antigen is undetermined. Profiles of TCR beta VDJ and CDR3 were generated from a genomic DNA template. One entry per CDR3 protein results from TCRdb running MiXCR on the reads. This sample has about 190,000 distinct CDR3 sequences; roughly half occur once, and the top ten carry roughly 15%. Points from the study as a whole: The number of CD8+ CDR3 sequences shared by patients and controls was 25 to 35.

V was clipped by 8 bases and J by 6 bases; unmatched bases: 1. The CDR3 is made up of 13 amino acids. The germline V gene has CDR1 MNHEY and CDR2 SVGAGI. The clonotype originates from a human donor in good health, serving as a control. Sequencing was done on a sample of sorted CD4+, CD8+, or CD8+CD57+ T cells (not recorded which) from PBMCs. The J gene is TRBJ2-2, the V gene TRBV6-5, with 12 positions matching TRBD1. The CDR3 DNA follows: TGTGCCAGCCGGGACAGGGGGCCCGGGGAGCTGTTTTTT. Residues: CASRDRGPGELFF.